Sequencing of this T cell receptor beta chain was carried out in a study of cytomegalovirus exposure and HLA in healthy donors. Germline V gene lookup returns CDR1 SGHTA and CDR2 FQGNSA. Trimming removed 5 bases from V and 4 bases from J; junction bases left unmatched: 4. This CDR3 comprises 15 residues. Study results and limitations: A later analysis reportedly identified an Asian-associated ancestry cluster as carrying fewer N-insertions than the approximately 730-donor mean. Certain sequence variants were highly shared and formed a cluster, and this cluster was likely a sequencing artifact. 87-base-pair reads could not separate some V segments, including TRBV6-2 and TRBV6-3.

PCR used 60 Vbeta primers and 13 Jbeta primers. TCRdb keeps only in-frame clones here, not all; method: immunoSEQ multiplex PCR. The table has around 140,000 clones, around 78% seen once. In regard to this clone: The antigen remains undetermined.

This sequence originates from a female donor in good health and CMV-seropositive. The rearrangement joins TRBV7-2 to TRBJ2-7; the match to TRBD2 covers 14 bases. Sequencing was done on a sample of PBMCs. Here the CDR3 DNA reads TGTGCCAGCAGCCCCGGGACTAGCGGGGGTTACGAGCAGTACTTC. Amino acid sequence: CASSPGTSGGYEQYF.